This T cell receptor (beta chain) was sequenced in a study of blood T cell repertoires in COVID-19. Study-level information: T cells, B-cell-depleted T cells, or PBMCs supplied cDNA or gDNA.

In the original analysis: Amplification of reference gene primers provided the estimated nucleated cell counts. The data were produced by immunoSEQ multiplex PCR, yet TCRdb's version contains in-frame clones alone and is incomplete. The V and J calls and clone size were taken over from that table, and D and trimming were inferred from the DNA. The sample comprises roughly 150,000 clones, approximately 80% of which are singletons, and more than 11% rests with the top ten. The CDR3 totals 13 residues. Deletions cut 5 bases from V and 0 bases from J, with 8 bases between. Germline V gene data show CDR1 as MNHEY and CDR2 as SVGAGI.

The specimen sequenced was peripheral blood. The chain recombines TRBV6-5 with TRBJ2-7, with D possibly being TRBD1 (5 bases). This receptor was obtained from a woman aged 80 or over with acute or convalescent COVID-19. CDR3 DNA: TGTGCCAGCAGTCAGGGATTCTCCTACGAGCAGTACTTC. This gives the protein CASSQGFSYEQYF.